This T cell receptor beta chain was identified in a study of T cell responses to AZD1222 COVID-19 vaccine. Looked up from germline, CDR1 is SGHNT and CDR2 is YYREEE (reference sequence). V lost 2 bases to trimming and J lost 1 base, with 9 bases between them. The length of the CDR3 is 14 residues. TCRdb's copy holds only in-frame clones and misses some; the assay was immunoSEQ multiplex PCR. Among 150,000 or so clones listed, roughly 94% were seen once. The study's findings and limits: The breadth and depth of Spike-specific TCRs increased once two AZD1222 doses had been given. Among vaccine-associated CD4 TCRs, coverage spanned spike, with dominance at 160-218 and 743-854. In a largely white British group with more females than males, clonal diversity was possibly underestimated.

Comment on this clone: What it binds is not known.

This receptor was obtained from an adult who received the AZD1222 COVID-19 vaccine. The chain uses TRBV5-4 and TRBJ2-5, with D tentatively TRBD2 (6 bases). The sequencing here drew on peripheral blood, taken 28 days after the second AZD1222 dose. CDR3 DNA: TGTGCCAGCAGCTTTGTGGGAGGCCAAGAGACCCAGTACTTC. As protein: CASSFVGGQETQYF.